Presented here are 8 T cell receptor beta chains from one specimen sequenced in a study of regulatory T cells in long-lasting Graves disease. Time point specified: newly diagnosed GD, antithyroid drugs for less than 3 months. Construction of the TCR library relied on RNA isolated from PBMCs. CDR3-region Arm-PCR and iRepertoire HTBI primers produced the TCR beta libraries. TCRdb itself ran the multiplex PCR reads through MiXCR, one entry per CDR3 protein. The table lists roughly 220,000 distinct CDR3 sequences, 15% to 20% of them singletons. The material was peripheral blood mononuclear cells (PBMCs), obtained at new diagnosis, from a patient treated with antithyroid drugs. Receptor source: a female donor with Graves disease.

Many counts were recorded for this clonotype. The chain recombines TRBV7-2 with TRBJ2-5; TRBD1 agrees at 8 bases. The CDR3 has 13 residues. CDR1 SGHTA and CDR2 FQGNSA come from the germline V gene. Trimming took 8 bases from V and 1 from J; bases not matched to a gene: 3. CDR3 sequence reads: CASSGGFQETQYF. In DNA, the CDR3 is TGTGCCAGCTCAGGGGGCTTCCAAGAGACCCAGTACTTC.

Worth noting for this clonotype: One base separates it from a far larger clone, so it is likely a read error. The chain joins TRBV6-2 or TRBV6-3 to TRBJ2-3, with TRBD2 matching 7 bases. The CDR3 is 12 amino acids. Germline V gives CDR1 MNHEY, CDR2 SVGEGT. V was clipped by 8 bases and J by 2 bases; unmatched bases: 1. CDR3 region: CASGRDTDTQYF. Here the CDR3 DNA reads TGTGCCAGCGGGAGGGACACAGATACGCAGTATTTT.

This clonotype was seen at least ten times. The chain recombines TRBV20-1 with TRBJ2-7, with 8 bases identical to TRBD2. Germline V gene lookup returns CDR1 DFQATT and CDR2 SNEGSKA (reference sequence). The CDR3 consists of 14 residues. Unmatched junction bases numbered 8, after V lost 3 bases and J lost 4 bases. Here the CDR3 DNA reads TGCAGTGCTAGGAATCGGGAGGGATTTTACGAGCAGTACTTC. Protein product: CSARNREGFYEQYF.

This clonotype was detected ten times or more. The chain couples TRBV3-1 to TRBJ1-2; the D is unclear. The CDR3 is 15 residues long. V shed 4 bases and J shed 8 bases, with 20 bases lying between them. Germline V gene data show CDR1 as LGHDT and CDR2 as YNNKEL (reference sequence). CDR3 in DNA: TGTGCCAGCAGCCGAGAGACAAGGCCAAGTGGAGGCTACACCTTC. As protein: CASSRETRPSGGYTF. The full variable domain, its missing parts supplied by reference TRBV3-1 and TRBJ1-2, is DTAVSQTPKYLVTQMGNDKSIKCEQNLGHDTMYWYKQDSKKFLKIMFSYNNKELIINETVPNRFSPKSPDKAHLNLHINSLELGDSAVYFCASSRETRPSGGYTFGSGTRLTVV.

This clonotype was seen at least ten times. The chain recombines TRBV7-9 with TRBJ2-2, with D perhaps TRBD1 (5 bases). This CDR3 contains 15 residues. Germline V gene lookup returns CDR1 SEHNR and CDR2 FQNEAQ (reference sequence). V lost 0 bases to trimming and J lost 7 bases, with 12 bases between them. The CDR3 loop is CASSLAGHAVGELFF. CDR3 nucleotide sequence: TGTGCCAGCAGCTTAGCGGGGCACGCGGTCGGGGAGCTGTTTTTT.

On this clonotype: A much bigger clone sits one base away, suggesting this may be a read error. The chain couples TRBV20-1 to TRBJ2-5; TRBD2 matches at 14 bases. Matching the DNA end better, TRBJ2-7 makes the J call doubtful. In germline, CDR1 is DFQATT, CDR2 SNEGSKA (reference sequence). The CDR3 is 15 residues long. The CDR3 reads CSATTSGRAGYEQYF. DNA of the CDR3: TGCAGTGCTACGACTAGCGGGAGGGCCGGGTACGAGCAGTACTTC.

This clonotype was recorded many times. The V gene is TRBV20-1, the J gene TRBJ2-1; no clear D gene. The CDR3 is made up of 13 amino acids. CDR1 DFQATT and CDR2 SNEGSKA come from the germline V gene (reference sequence). V was pared by 7 bases and J by 0 bases, with 10 bases between. Here the CDR3 DNA reads TGCAGTGTGCGCGGAAGCTCCTACAATGAGCAGTTCTTC. Amino acids: CSVRGSSYNEQFF.

This clonotype showed up many times. The V call is TRBV20-1, the J call TRBJ1-2, with D uncertain. V lost 3 bases and J 1 base, leaving 15 bases between the germline ends. Per germline, CDR1 DFQATT and CDR2 SNEGSKA (reference sequence). This CDR3 is 15 amino acids long. The CDR3 reads CSASLAFLNNYGYTF. CDR3 DNA: TGCAGTGCTAGTTTGGCCTTCCTCAATAACTATGGCTACACCTTC.